The 32 T cell receptor beta chains below all came from one sample that was sequenced in a study of blood T cell repertoires in COVID-19 (dated by TCRdb to the early 2020s). Receptor libraries were prepared by the immunoSEQ multiplex PCR assay. Entries here come from immuneACCESS through TCRdb and include only in-frame sequences with V and J called. Some clones fail to appear in such tables; in the studies checked, an unresolved V gene covers under half of the shortfall, and the cause of the remainder is unknown. In this sample the table shows 340,000 or so clones, 83% of which occur a single time. 2.5% to 3.5% of the sample comes from the top ten. The sequencing sample was made of peripheral blood. The receptors here all came from a man aged 30 to 45 with active or convalescent COVID-19.

The genes are TRBV5-7 and TRBJ2-5; no definite D call. Being an ORF, TRBV5-7 has a function that is uncertain. Between the trimmed V and J ends, which lost 1 base and 3 bases, there was a span of 4 bases. This CDR3 region has 12 residues. The CDR3: CASSLPEETQYF. CDR3 in DNA: TGTGCCAGCAGCTTGCCGGAAGAGACCCAGTACTTC.

The V and J genes are TRBV2 and TRBJ1-2, with 7 bases aligning to TRBD1. The V gene end was trimmed by 5 bases and the J gene end by 3 bases; junction bases not matched to a gene: 9. The CDR3 runs to 15 residues. Germline V gene data show CDR1 as SNHLY and CDR2 as FYNNEI. CDR3 loop: CASSYQQGPDYGYTF. The CDR3 DNA sequence: TGTGCCAGCAGTTACCAACAGGGGCCAGACTATGGCTACACCTTC. Full variable domain (outside the CDR3, taken from reference TRBV2 and TRBJ1-2): EPEVTQTPSHQVTQMGQEVILRCVPISNHLYFYWYRQILGQKVEFLVSFYNNEISEKSEIFDDQFSVERPDGSNFTLKIRSTKLEDSAMYFCASSYQQGPDYGYTFGSGTRLTVV.

This clone showed up just a few times. The genes are TRBV9 and TRBJ2-1; 9 bases fit TRBD2. Germline CDR1 SGDLS, CDR2 YYNGEE. V dropped 0 bases and J dropped 4; count of bases not matched to a gene: 2. CDR3 length: 15 residues. The CDR3 DNA sequence: TGTGCCAGCAGCGTAGCCGCGGGGGGGTACAATGAGCAGTTCTTC. Protein: CASSVAAGGYNEQFF.

The genes are TRBV9 and TRBJ2-7; 12 nucleotides match TRBD2. The V gene end was trimmed by 7 bases and the J gene end by 4 bases; junction bases not matched to a gene: 0. Per the germline V gene, CDR1 is SGDLS and CDR2 is YYNGEE. This CDR3 is 12 amino acids long. The CDR3: CASGTSGYEQYF. The CDR3 coding sequence is TGTGCCAGCGGGACTAGCGGGTACGAGCAGTACTTC.

This rearrangement joins TRBV19 to TRBJ1-4; 7 positions agree with TRBD1. The V gene end was trimmed by 5 bases and the J gene end by 4 bases; junction bases not matched to a gene: 7. This CDR3 contains 15 residues. The germline V gene encodes CDR1 LNHDA and CDR2 SQIVND (reference sequence). For the CDR3, the DNA is TGTGCCAGTAGTCCTGGACAGGCTCGTAATGAAAAACTGTTTTTT. As protein: CASSPGQARNEKLFF. Full variable domain (rest looked up from reference TRBV19 and TRBJ1-4): DGGITQSPKYLFRKEGQNVTLSCEQNLNHDAMYWYRQDPGQGLRLIYYSQIVNDFQKGDIAEGYSVSREKKESFPLTVTSAQKNPTAFYLCASSPGQARNEKLFFGSGTQLSVL.

The chain recombines TRBV3-1 (or the pseudogene TRBV3-2) with TRBJ2-3; 9 positions agree with TRBD1. The V gene's germline CDR1 is LGHDT and CDR2 YNNKEL (reference sequence). CDR3 length: 17 residues. V trimming: 1 base; J trimming: 2 bases; junction bases outside the gene matches: 7. The CDR3 region is CASSQVDRGEYTDTQYF. In DNA, the CDR3 is TGTGCCAGCAGCCAAGTGGACAGGGGCGAATACACAGATACGCAGTATTTT.

CDR3 DNA sequence: TGTGCCAGCAGCTTGTACGGACTCGAAGCTTTCTTT. Amino acid sequence: CASSLYGLEAFF. V usage is TRBV5-4 and J usage is TRBJ1-1; D gene uncertain. Germline V lookup: CDR1 SGHNT, CDR2 YYREEE (reference sequence). V was trimmed by 1 base and J by 8 bases, leaving 9 bases between them. The CDR3 is 12 amino acids.

This clone was seen only a few times. The chain links TRBV7-2 to TRBJ2-7, with a weak D call TRBD2 (6 bases). Trimming took 5 bases from V and 3 from J, leaving 20 bases between them. This CDR3 is built from 16 residues. Germline lookup yields CDR1 SGHTA and CDR2 FQGNSA. The CDR3 DNA reads as TGTGCCAGCAGCGGTAGTGGGACTCAAGGCTACTACGAGCAGTACTTC. It yields the protein CASSGSGTQGYYEQYF.

For the CDR3, the DNA is TGTGCCAGCAGCCACGGACAGGGGGCGGTGGGAAGCTCCTACAATGAGCAGTTCTTC. Translation: CASSHGQGAVGSSYNEQFF. The chain carries TRBV7-2 and TRBJ2-1; 11 positions match TRBD1. V lost 5 bases and J lost 0; bases outside the gene matches: 12. This CDR3 has 19 amino acids. CDR1 and CDR2 (germline): SGHTA, FQGNSA.

With regard to this clone: One end of the junction fails to match germline, which may point to a read error. This rearrangement joins TRBV18 to TRBJ1-1; tentatively, D is TRBD1 (6 bases). The CDR3 extends over 15 amino acids. Germline V gene data show CDR1 as KGHSH and CDR2 as LQKENI. The chain's CDR3 is CASSPQTGLNTEAFF. CDR3 sequence (DNA): TGTGCCAGCTCCCCACAGACAGGCCTGAACACTGAAGCTTTCTTT.

This clone was seen a single time. CDR3: CASSLGAKNIQYF. The CDR3 region has the DNA TGTGCCAGCAGTCTCGGAGCCAAAAACATTCAGTACTTC. The chain is built from TRBV28 and TRBJ2-4, with D unclear. Germline V CDR1 and CDR2: MDHEN, SYDVKM. Trimming pared 5 bases from V and 0 bases from J, leaving 5 bases between. The length of the CDR3 is 13 residues.

This clone was detected many times. A read error may account for a junction end that differs from germline. The genes are TRBV24-1 and TRBJ2-1, with 7 bases that match TRBD1. The CDR3 sequence is 12 residues long. Germline CDR1 and CDR2: KGHDR and SFDVKD. The CDR3 spells CATSAPGTELLF. The DNA of the CDR3 is TGTGCCACCAGTGCACCCGGGACAGAACTCCTCTTC.

The rearrangement uses TRBV5-1 and TRBJ1-1; D remains unclear. Germline V gives CDR1 SGHRS, CDR2 YFSETQ. There are 15 residues in the CDR3. V lost 0 bases, J lost 2 bases, and 11 bases lay in between. Written as DNA, the CDR3 is TGCGCCAGCAGCTTGGCCAAAGACTTAAACACTGAAGCTTTCTTT. Its protein product is CASSLAKDLNTEAFF. Together with reference TRBV5-1 and TRBJ1-1, the CDR3 gives the full variable domain: KAGVTQTPRYLIKTRGQQVTLSCSPISGHRSVSWYQQTPGQGLQFLFEYFSETQRNKGNFPGRFSGRQFSNSRSEMNVSTLELGDSALYLCASSLAKDLNTEAFFGQGTRLTVV.

This clone was observed a few times. This chain uses TRBV5-4 with TRBJ2-1; a possible D gene is TRBD2 (5 bases). Trimming shortened V by 4 bases and J by 8 bases, and 28 bases separated the two germline ends. Germline loops: CDR1 SGHNT, CDR2 YYREEE (reference sequence). The CDR3 sequence is 18 residues long. CDR3 region: CASSPGGPKRLKTDEQFF. The CDR3 DNA reads as TGTGCCAGCAGCCCCGGCGGTCCGAAGCGGCTCAAAACGGATGAGCAGTTCTTC. Looking up the rest from reference TRBV5-4 and TRBJ2-1 gives the full variable domain: ETGVTQSPTHLIKTRGQQVTLRCSSQSGHNTVSWYQQALGQGPQFIFQYYREEENGRGNFPPRFSGLQFPNYSSELNVNALELDDSALYLCASSPGGPKRLKTDEQFFGPGTRLTVL.

J is TRBJ2-4 and V is TRBV11-1; TRBD1 aligns across 11 bases. J gave up 9 bases and V 4 bases, and 5 bases lay outside the gene matches. Germline V gene lookup returns CDR1 SGHAT and CDR2 FQDESV (reference sequence). This CDR3 region has 14 residues. CDR3: CASSSGTGGSIQYF. The CDR3 nucleotides are TGTGCCAGCAGCTCCGGGACAGGGGGTAGCATTCAGTACTTC.

This rearrangement joins TRBV6-5 to TRBJ1-5, with D maybe TRBD1 (5 bases). The CDR3 sequence is 14 residues long. CDR1 is MNHEY and CDR2 is SVGAGI in the germline V gene. Between the trimmed V and J ends, which lost 6 bases and 6 bases, there was a span of 15 bases. The CDR3 protein is CASRTGGSSQPQHF. The CDR3, as DNA: TGTGCCAGCAGAACAGGTGGGTCCAGTCAGCCCCAGCATTTT.

The chain couples TRBV6-5 to TRBJ2-7; 8 bases agree with TRBD1. Germline V lookup: CDR1 MNHEY, CDR2 SVGAGI. CDR3 length: 14 residues. Germline trimming cut 5 bases from V and 2 bases from J; bases unmatched to any gene: 5. The CDR3 is CASSRTGPTYEQYF. DNA of the CDR3: TGTGCCAGCAGTCGGACAGGGCCTACCTACGAGCAGTACTTC.

J is TRBJ2-1 and V is TRBV15, with 7 bases matching TRBD1. The CDR3 is 15 amino acids. The germline gives CDR1 LNHNV, CDR2 YYDKDF (reference sequence). V lost 3 bases to trimming and J lost 0 bases; unmatched junction nucleotides: 2. In DNA, the CDR3 is TGTGCCACCAGCAGCCGGGACAGCTCCTACAATGAGCAGTTCTTC. Protein product: CATSSRDSSYNEQFF.

A few counts support this clone. V is TRBV13 and J is TRBJ1-6; the D gene is possibly TRBD1 (6 bases). The CDR3 sequence is 14 residues long. From germline, CDR1 is PRHDT and CDR2 FYEKMQ (reference sequence). With 1 base removed from V and 9 bases from J, the gap between germline ends came to 10 bases. CDR3 protein: CASSLDQGSSPLHF. In nucleotides, the CDR3 is TGTGCCAGCAGCTTAGACCAGGGGTCTTCACCCCTCCACTTT.

The gene calls are TRBV18 and TRBJ1-5; TRBD1 matches 8 bases. The CDR3 spans 15 residues. The germline V gene has CDR1 KGHSH and CDR2 LQKENI. The trim removed 5 bases at V and 5 bases at J, leaving 8 bases unmatched. The CDR3 region is CASSGDRGADQPQHF. The CDR3 DNA reads as TGTGCCAGCTCAGGTGACAGGGGTGCGGATCAGCCCCAGCATTTT.

J is TRBJ1-2 and V is TRBV5-1, with D possibly being TRBD1 (6 bases). There are 13 residues in the CDR3. Trimming stripped 2 bases from V and 10 bases from J, with 15 bases between. The germline V gene has CDR1 SGHRS and CDR2 YFSETQ. Here the CDR3 DNA reads TGCGCCAGCAGCTTAAGAGGGGGTCGGGACTACACCTTC. Translated, it gives CASSLRGGRDYTF.

The chain uses TRBV3-1 (or the pseudogene TRBV3-2) and TRBJ2-1, with TRBD2 identical over 8 bases. Trimming took 3 bases from V and 8 from J; bases not matched to a gene: 9. The CDR3 has 15 residues. The V gene's germline CDR1 is LGHDT and CDR2 YNNKEL (reference sequence). CDR3 loop: CASSHLGLGGDEQFF. For the CDR3, the DNA is TGTGCCAGCAGCCACTTGGGACTAGGGGGTGATGAGCAGTTCTTC.

J is TRBJ2-3 and V is TRBV7-4; 9 nucleotides agree with TRBD2. The germline CDR1 and CDR2 sequences are SGHVT and SQSDAQ. CDR3 length equals 16 residues. The V segment lost 7 bases and the J segment 2 bases; nucleotides outside the gene matches: 10. In DNA, the CDR3 is TGTGCCAGCATCCTGTCGGTAGCGGGGGTCACAGATACGCAGTATTTT. The encoded protein is CASILSVAGVTDTQYF.

The J gene is TRBJ2-7, the V gene TRBV6-1; D is unclear. The CDR3 consists of 13 residues. From germline, CDR1 is MNHNS and CDR2 SASEGT. V was shortened by 5 bases and J by 5 bases, with 13 bases between the two germline ends. The CDR3 loop is CASSSVFEHEQYF. As DNA, the CDR3 is TGTGCCAGCAGTTCGGTTTTTGAGCACGAGCAGTACTTC.

In this sample, this clone turned up once. V and J are TRBV11-2 and TRBJ2-7; 7 bases agree with TRBD1. This CDR3 is built from 14 residues. The germline V gene has CDR1 SGHAT and CDR2 FQNNGV. V lost 4 bases and J lost 2; bases outside the gene matches: 5. CDR3 protein: CASSWTGQAYEQYF. CDR3 DNA sequence: TGTGCCAGCAGCTGGACCGGACAGGCCTACGAGCAGTACTTC.

The CDR3 loop reads CASGEGFSNQPQHF. CDR3 nucleotide sequence: TGTGCCAGTGGGGAGGGTTTTAGCAATCAGCCCCAGCATTTT. The chain uses TRBV3-1 (or the pseudogene TRBV3-2) and TRBJ1-5; no definite D call. V was cut by 9 bases and J by 0 bases, with 12 bases left in between. Germline lookup yields CDR1 LGHDT and CDR2 YNNKEL (reference sequence). The CDR3 is made up of 14 amino acids.

This rearrangement joins TRBV2 to TRBJ2-1; possible D gene TRBD1, 5 bases. Germline V CDR1 and CDR2: SNHLY, FYNNEI. CDR3 length equals 18 residues. Trimming removed 2 bases from V and 4 bases from J, with 21 bases in between. The CDR3 DNA is TGTGCCAGCAGTGAAAGGATACAGGCCAGTTCAATTTACAATGAGCAGTTCTTC. Protein sequence: CASSERIQASSIYNEQFF.

The rearrangement uses TRBV28 and TRBJ2-3; 8 bases are shared with TRBD1. The V and J ends lost 7 bases and 4 bases, in that order; junction bases with no gene match: 7. The CDR3 is made up of 14 amino acids. CDR1 is MDHEN, CDR2 SYDVKM, per germline. Here the CDR3 DNA reads TGTGCCAGCATTCGGACAGGGAGGCCAGATACGCAGTATTTT. Protein: CASIRTGRPDTQYF.

V gene TRBV7-2 combines with J gene TRBJ2-7; 10 bases fit TRBD2. Losses at the gene ends were 5 bases for V and 2 bases for J; bases not matched to a gene: 6. There are 15 residues in the CDR3. Germline V gene lookup returns CDR1 SGHTA and CDR2 FQGNSA. The CDR3 region has the DNA TGTGCCAGCAGCCCCCAGCGGGGGGGGGCCTACGAGCAGTACTTC. It translates to CASSPQRGGAYEQYF.

This clone was seen just once. The genes are TRBV28 and TRBJ1-2; 11 nucleotides align to TRBD1. After removal of 7 bases from V and 4 bases from J, the junction contained 5 bases not matched to a gene. Germline V CDR1 and CDR2: MDHEN, SYDVKM. There are 14 residues in the CDR3. The CDR3 loop is CASMSGQGAYGYTF. The CDR3 nucleotides are TGTGCCAGCATGAGTGGACAGGGGGCCTATGGCTACACCTTC.

The rearrangement joins TRBV9 to TRBJ2-1; D gene uncertain. Per the germline V gene, CDR1 is SGDLS and CDR2 is YYNGEE. The CDR3 is made up of 15 amino acids. V was cut by 0 bases and J by 1 base, with 8 bases left in between. CDR3 residues: CASSVAIGSYNEQFF. DNA of the CDR3: TGTGCCAGCAGCGTAGCCATCGGGTCCTACAATGAGCAGTTCTTC.

The rearrangement links TRBV5-8 to TRBJ2-1, with 9 bases that match TRBD2. Germline assignment: CDR1 SGHTS and CDR2 YDEGEE. Trimming took 1 base from V and 10 from J; bases not matched to a gene: 6. This CDR3 is built from 14 residues. Written as DNA, the CDR3 is TGTGCCAGCAGCTTGTATCTAGCGGGAACCGAGCAGTTCTTC. Translating it yields CASSLYLAGTEQFF.